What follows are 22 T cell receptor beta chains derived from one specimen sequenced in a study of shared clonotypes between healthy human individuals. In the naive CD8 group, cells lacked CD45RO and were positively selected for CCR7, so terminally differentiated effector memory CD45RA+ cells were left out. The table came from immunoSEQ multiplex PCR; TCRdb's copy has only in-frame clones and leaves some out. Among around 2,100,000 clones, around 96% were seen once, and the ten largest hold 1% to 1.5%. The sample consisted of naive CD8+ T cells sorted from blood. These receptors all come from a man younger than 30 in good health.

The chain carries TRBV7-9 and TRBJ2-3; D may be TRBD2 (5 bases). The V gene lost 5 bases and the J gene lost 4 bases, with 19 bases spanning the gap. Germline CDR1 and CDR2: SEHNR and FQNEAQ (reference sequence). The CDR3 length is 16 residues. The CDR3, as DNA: TGTGCCAGCAGCCTTACCTTTGAGCGGTCTTCAGATACGCAGTATTTT. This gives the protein CASSLTFERSSDTQYF.

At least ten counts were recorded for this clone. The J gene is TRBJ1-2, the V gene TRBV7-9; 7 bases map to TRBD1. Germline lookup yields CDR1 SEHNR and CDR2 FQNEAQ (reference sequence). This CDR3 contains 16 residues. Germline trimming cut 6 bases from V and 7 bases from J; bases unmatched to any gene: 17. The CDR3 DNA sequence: TGTGCCAGCAGTCGGGATCTGACAGGGCCTGCTAGTGGCTACACCTTC. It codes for CASSRDLTGPASGYTF. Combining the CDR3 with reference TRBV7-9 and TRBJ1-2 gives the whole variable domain DTGVSQNPRHKITKRGQNVTFRCDPISEHNRLYWYRQTLGQGPEFLTYFQNEAQLEKSRLLSDRFSAERPKGSFSTLEIQRTEQGDSAMYLCASSRDLTGPASGYTFGSGTRLTVV.

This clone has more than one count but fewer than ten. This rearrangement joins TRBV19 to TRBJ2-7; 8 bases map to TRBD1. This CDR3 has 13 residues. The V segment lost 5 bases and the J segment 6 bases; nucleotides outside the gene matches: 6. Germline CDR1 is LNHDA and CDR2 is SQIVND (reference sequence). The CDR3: CASSVGQGGEQYF. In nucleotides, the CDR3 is TGTGCCAGTAGTGTCGGACAGGGCGGCGAGCAGTACTTC.

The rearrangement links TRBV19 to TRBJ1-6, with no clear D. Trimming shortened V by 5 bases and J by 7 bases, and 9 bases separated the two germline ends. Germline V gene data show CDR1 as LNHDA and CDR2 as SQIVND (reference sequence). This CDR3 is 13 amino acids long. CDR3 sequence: CASSRATNSPLHF. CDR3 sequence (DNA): TGTGCCAGTAGTCGGGCTACGAATTCACCCCTCCACTTT.

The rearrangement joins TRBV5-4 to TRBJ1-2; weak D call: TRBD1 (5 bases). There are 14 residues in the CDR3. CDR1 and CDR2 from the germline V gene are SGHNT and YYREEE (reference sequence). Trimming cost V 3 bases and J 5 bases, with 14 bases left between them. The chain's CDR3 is CASSSWGGTYGYTF. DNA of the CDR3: TGTGCCAGCAGCTCCTGGGGAGGGACTTATGGCTACACCTTC. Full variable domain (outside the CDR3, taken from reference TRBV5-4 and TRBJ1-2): ETGVTQSPTHLIKTRGQQVTLRCSSQSGHNTVSWYQQALGQGPQFIFQYYREEENGRGNFPPRFSGLQFPNYSSELNVNALELDDSALYLCASSSWGGTYGYTFGSGTRLTVV.

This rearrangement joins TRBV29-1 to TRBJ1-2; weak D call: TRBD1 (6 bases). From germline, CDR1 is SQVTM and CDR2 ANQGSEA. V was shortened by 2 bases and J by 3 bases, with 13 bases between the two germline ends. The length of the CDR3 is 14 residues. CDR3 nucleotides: TGCAGCGTTGAACGGCAGGGGCAGGACTATGGCTACACCTTC. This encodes CSVERQGQDYGYTF.

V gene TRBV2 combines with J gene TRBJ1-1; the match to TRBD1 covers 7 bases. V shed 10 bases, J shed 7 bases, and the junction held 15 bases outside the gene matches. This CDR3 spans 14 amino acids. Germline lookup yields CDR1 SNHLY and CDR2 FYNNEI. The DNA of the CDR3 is TGTGCCAACGACAGGGAAGGGAGGCCAAATGAAGCTTTCTTT. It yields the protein CANDREGRPNEAFF.

The CDR3 reads CASSQEPAELSGEQYF. CDR3 DNA: TGTGCCAGCAGCCAAGAACCCGCCGAATTGAGCGGTGAGCAGTACTTC. V usage is TRBV14 and J usage is TRBJ2-7; tentatively, D is TRBD2 (5 bases). The germline V gene has CDR1 SGHDN and CDR2 FVKESK. The CDR3 is made up of 16 amino acids. Trimming removed 0 bases at V and 7 bases at J, with 19 bases between.

CDR3 sequence (DNA): TGCGCCACCCCACCCCCGACAGCGACGAACACTGAAGCTTTCTTT. It encodes CATPPPTATNTEAFF. The V call is TRBV5-1, the J call TRBJ1-1; tentative D call: TRBD1 (5 bases). Germline V gives CDR1 SGHRS, CDR2 YFSETQ. V lost 9 bases and J lost 1, with 19 bases in between. This CDR3 has 15 amino acids.

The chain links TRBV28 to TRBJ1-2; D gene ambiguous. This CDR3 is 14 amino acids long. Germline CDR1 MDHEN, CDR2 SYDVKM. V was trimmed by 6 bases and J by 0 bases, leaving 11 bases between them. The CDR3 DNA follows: TGTGCCAGCAGCCCGGGAAAAACTAACTATGGCTACACCTTC. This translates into CASSPGKTNYGYTF.

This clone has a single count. In DNA, the CDR3 is TGCAGCGTCCTGCCGGAGGGGGTAGGCTACACCTTC. Its translation: CSVLPEGVGYTF. The chain couples TRBV29-1 to TRBJ1-2; tentative D call: TRBD1 (6 bases). The CDR3 totals 12 residues. CDR1 and CDR2 from the germline V gene are SQVTM and ANQGSEA. Trimming removed 6 bases from V and 8 bases from J, with 16 bases in between.

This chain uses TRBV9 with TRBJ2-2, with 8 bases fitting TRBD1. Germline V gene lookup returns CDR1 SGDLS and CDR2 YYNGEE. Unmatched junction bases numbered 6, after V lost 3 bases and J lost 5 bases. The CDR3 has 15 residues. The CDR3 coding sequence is TGTGCCAGCAGCGCCCGGGACAGGACAACCGGGGAGCTGTTTTTT. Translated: CASSARDRTTGELFF.

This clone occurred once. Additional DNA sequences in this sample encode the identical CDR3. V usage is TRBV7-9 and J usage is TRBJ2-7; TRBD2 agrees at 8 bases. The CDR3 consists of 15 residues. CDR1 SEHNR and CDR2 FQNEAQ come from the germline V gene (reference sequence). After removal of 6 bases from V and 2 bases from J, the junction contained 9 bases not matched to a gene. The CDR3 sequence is CASSPTSGAPYEQYF. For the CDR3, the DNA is TGTGCCAGCAGTCCCACTAGCGGAGCCCCCTACGAGCAGTACTTC. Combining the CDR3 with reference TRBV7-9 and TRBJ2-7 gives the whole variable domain DTGVSQNPRHKITKRGQNVTFRCDPISEHNRLYWYRQTLGQGPEFLTYFQNEAQLEKSRLLSDRFSAERPKGSFSTLEIQRTEQGDSAMYLCASSPTSGAPYEQYFGPGTRLTVT.

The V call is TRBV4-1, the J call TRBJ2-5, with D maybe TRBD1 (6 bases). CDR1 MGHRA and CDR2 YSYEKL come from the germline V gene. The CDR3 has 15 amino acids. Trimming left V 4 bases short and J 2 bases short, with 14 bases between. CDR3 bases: TGCGCCAGCAGCCCTCAGGGGCGTTATCAAGAGACCCAGTACTTC. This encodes CASSPQGRYQETQYF.

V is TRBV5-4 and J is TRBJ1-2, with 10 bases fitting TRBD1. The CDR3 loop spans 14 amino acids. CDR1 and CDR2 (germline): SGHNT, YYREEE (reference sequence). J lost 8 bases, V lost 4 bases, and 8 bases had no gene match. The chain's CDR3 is CASSHSGTGEGYTF. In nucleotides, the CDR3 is TGTGCCAGCAGCCACTCTGGGACAGGGGAAGGCTACACCTTC. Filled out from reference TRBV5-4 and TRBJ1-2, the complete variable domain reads ETGVTQSPTHLIKTRGQQVTLRCSSQSGHNTVSWYQQALGQGPQFIFQYYREEENGRGNFPPRFSGLQFPNYSSELNVNALELDDSALYLCASSHSGTGEGYTFGSGTRLTVV.

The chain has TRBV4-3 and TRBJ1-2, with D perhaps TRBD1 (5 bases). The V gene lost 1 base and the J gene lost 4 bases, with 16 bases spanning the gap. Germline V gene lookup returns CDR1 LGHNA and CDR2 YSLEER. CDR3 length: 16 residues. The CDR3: CASSQGDADSFYGYTF. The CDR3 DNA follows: TGCGCCAGCAGCCAAGGGGACGCTGATTCTTTCTATGGCTACACCTTC.

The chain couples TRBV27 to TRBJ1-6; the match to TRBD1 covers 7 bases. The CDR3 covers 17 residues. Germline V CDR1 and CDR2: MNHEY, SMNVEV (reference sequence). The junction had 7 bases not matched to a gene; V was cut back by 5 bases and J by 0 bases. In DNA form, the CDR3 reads TGTGCCAGCAGTCCCACAGGGGAGAGCTCCTATAATTCACCCCTCCACTTT. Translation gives CASSPTGESSYNSPLHF.

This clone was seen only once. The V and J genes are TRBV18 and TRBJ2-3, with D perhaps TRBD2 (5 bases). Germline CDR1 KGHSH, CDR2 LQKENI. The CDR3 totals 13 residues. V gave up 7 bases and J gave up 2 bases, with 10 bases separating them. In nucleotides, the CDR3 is TGTGCCAGCTTGAGGACTGACACAGATACGCAGTATTTT. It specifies CASLRTDTDTQYF.

CDR3 in amino acids: CASSQGTGSGYGYTF. In DNA, the CDR3 is TGCGCCAGCAGCCAAGGGACAGGGTCTGGCTATGGCTACACCTTC. V gene TRBV4-3 combines with J gene TRBJ1-2, with TRBD1 matching over 8 bases. The CDR3 is 15 residues long. The V gene's germline CDR1 is LGHNA and CDR2 YSLEER. The trim removed 1 base at V and 4 bases at J, leaving 5 bases unmatched.

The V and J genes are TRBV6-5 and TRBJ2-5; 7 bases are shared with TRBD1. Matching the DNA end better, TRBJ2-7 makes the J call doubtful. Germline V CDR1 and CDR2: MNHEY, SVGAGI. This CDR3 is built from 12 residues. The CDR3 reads CASSPGGHEQYF. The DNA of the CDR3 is TGTGCCAGCAGTCCAGGGGGACACGAGCAGTACTTC.

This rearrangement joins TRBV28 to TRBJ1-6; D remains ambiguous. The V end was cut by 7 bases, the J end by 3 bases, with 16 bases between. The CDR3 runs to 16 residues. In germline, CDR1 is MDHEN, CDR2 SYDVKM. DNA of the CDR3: TGTGCCAGCACCTTACGCGGAGGTAACTATAATTCACCCCTCCACTTT. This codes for CASTLRGGNYNSPLHF.

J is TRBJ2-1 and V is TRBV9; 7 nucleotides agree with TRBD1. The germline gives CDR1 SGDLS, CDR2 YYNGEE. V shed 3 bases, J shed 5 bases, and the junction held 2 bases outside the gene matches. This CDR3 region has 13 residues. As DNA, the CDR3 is TGTGCCAGCAGCGCTACAGGGGACAATGAGCAGTTCTTC. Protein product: CASSATGDNEQFF. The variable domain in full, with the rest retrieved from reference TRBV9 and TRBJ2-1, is DSGVTQTPKHLITATGQRVTLRCSPRSGDLSVYWYQQSLDQGLQFLIQYYNGEERAKGNILERFSAQQFPDLHSELNLSSLELGDSALYFCASSATGDNEQFFGPGTRLTVL.